A single TCR beta chain is shown here with its context. This sample stems from a study of blood T cell repertoires in COVID-19. Turning to the study itself: Some COVID-19 samples were acute and others convalescent; all came from the United States, Italy and Spain. PBMCs, B-cell-depleted T cells, or T cells provided the cDNA or gDNA that made up the material.

Authors' data handling: Cell counts per sample came from amplifying reference gene primers. Repertoires were generated with immunoSEQ multiplex PCR, while TCRdb's copy carries only in-frame clones and drops some. The D gene and trimming were derived from the DNA, and the V and J assignments and clone size from that table. This sample has some 190,000 clones; around 85% occur once, and the top ten carry less than 9%. Sequencing input: peripheral blood. The clonotype originates from a woman aged 60-75 years with acute or convalescent COVID-19.

The CDR3 loop reads CASSESGTGGNREQFF. CDR3 DNA sequence: TGTGCCAGCAGTGAATCCGGGACAGGGGGGAATCGTGAGCAGTTCTTC. V is TRBV6-1 and J is TRBJ2-1, with 11 bases lining up with TRBD1. The CDR3 totals 16 residues. Germline V gives CDR1 MNHNS, CDR2 SASEGT. V was clipped by 2 bases and J by 9 bases; unmatched bases: 9.